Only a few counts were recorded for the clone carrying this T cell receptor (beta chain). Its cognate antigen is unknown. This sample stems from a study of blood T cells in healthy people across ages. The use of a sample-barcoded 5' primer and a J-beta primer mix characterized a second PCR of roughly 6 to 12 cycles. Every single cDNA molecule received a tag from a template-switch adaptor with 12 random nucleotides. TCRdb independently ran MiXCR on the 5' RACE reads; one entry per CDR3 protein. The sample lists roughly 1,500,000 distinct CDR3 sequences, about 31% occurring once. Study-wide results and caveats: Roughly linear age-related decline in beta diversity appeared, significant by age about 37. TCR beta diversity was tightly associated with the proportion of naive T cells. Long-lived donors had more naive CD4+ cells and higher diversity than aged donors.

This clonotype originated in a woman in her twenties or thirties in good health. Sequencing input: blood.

The CDR3: CASRAGTGDTQYF. The CDR3 DNA sequence: TGCGCCAGCAGGGCAGGGACGGGAGATACGCAGTATTTT. This sequence joins TRBV5-1 and TRBJ2-3; either TRBD1 or TRBD2 may fit D (5 bases each). With 5 bases removed from V and 5 bases from J, the gap between germline ends came to 12 bases. Per germline, CDR1 SGHRS and CDR2 YFSETQ. CDR3 size: 13 residues.